Detailed here is one T cell receptor (beta chain). Profiling relied on immunoSEQ multiplex PCR, and the TCRdb table lists in-frame clones only, not all of them. The repertoire holds 65,000 to 90,000 clones, with almost 95% as singletons. CDR1 MDHEN and CDR2 SYDVKM come from the germline V gene. The CDR3 is 14 amino acids. The germline V and J ends were trimmed by 3 bases and 1 base, with 9 bases remaining between them. This entry comes from a study of T cell changes during pregnancy in multiple sclerosis. The material sequenced was peripheral blood, taken before pregnancy. The clonotype was recovered from a female donor with multiple sclerosis, enrolled in a pregnancy study. The V call is TRBV28, the J call TRBJ2-5; D gene ambiguous. CDR3 sequence reads: CASSFPGGQETQYF. CDR3 nucleotides: TGTGCCAGCAGTTTCCCTGGCGGCCAAGAGACCCAGTACTTC.